One sample yielded the 10 T cell receptor beta chains listed below, sequenced in a study of T cell responses to AZD1222 COVID-19 vaccine. Assay used: immunoSEQ multiplex PCR; TCRdb lists only in-frame clones, some missing. The sample has approximately 74,000 clones, 86% seen once; the top ten hold roughly 2.4%. Sequencing was performed on peripheral blood, taken on day 0 of AZD1222 vaccination. All receptors derive from an adult in good health.

The chain carries TRBV18 and TRBJ1-1, with D perhaps matching TRBD1 (5 bases). CDR3 length: 16 amino acids. Per the germline V gene, CDR1 is KGHSH and CDR2 is LQKENI. The V gene lost 2 bases and the J gene lost 0 bases, with 13 bases spanning the gap. The CDR3 region has the DNA TGTGCCAGCTCACCAATACCTGGACACCTGAACACTGAAGCTTTCTTT. Protein: CASSPIPGHLNTEAFF. Variable domain in full (rest from reference TRBV18 and TRBJ1-1): NAGVMQNPRHLVRRRGQEARLRCSPMKGHSHVYWYRQLPEEGLKFMVYLQKENIIDESGMPKERFSAEFPKEGPSILRIQQVVRGDSAAYFCASSPIPGHLNTEAFFGQGTRLTVV.

The V call is TRBV30, the J call TRBJ2-5; D ambiguous. The CDR3 totals 14 residues. V lost 3 bases to trimming and J lost 1 base, with 12 bases between them. Germline CDR1 reads GTSNPN; CDR2 reads SVGIG (reference sequence). CDR3: CAWRQTRSQETQYF. The CDR3 region has the DNA TGTGCCTGGAGACAGACCCGGTCCCAAGAGACCCAGTACTTC.

The J gene is TRBJ2-1, the V gene TRBV7-8; TRBD1 aligns across 7 bases. With V trimmed by 1 base and J by 1 base, 1 base remained unmatched. Germline loops: CDR1 SGHVS, CDR2 FQNEAQ. The length of the CDR3 is 15 residues. This chain's CDR3 is CASSLGDSSYNEQFF. As DNA, the CDR3 is TGTGCCAGCAGCTTAGGGGACAGTTCCTACAATGAGCAGTTCTTC. Based on the CDR3 plus reference TRBV7-8 and TRBJ2-1, the full variable domain is GAGVSQSPRYKVAKRGQDVALRCDPISGHVSLFWYQQALGQGPEFLTYFQNEAQLDKSGLPSDRFFAERPEGSVSTLKIQRTQQEDSAVYLCASSLGDSSYNEQFFGPGTRLTVL.

V usage is TRBV25-1 and J usage is TRBJ2-1, with 7 bases that match TRBD1. V gave up 4 bases and J gave up 4 bases; unmatched junction bases: 4. Germline assignment: CDR1 MGHDK and CDR2 SYGVNS. The CDR3 has 14 amino acids. In DNA form, the CDR3 reads TGTGCCAGCAGTGCGGGGACAGCGTACAATGAGCAGTTCTTC. Its protein product is CASSAGTAYNEQFF.

The gene calls are TRBV11-2 and TRBJ1-5, with D perhaps TRBD1 (5 bases). V lost 5 bases to trimming and J lost 5 bases, with 13 bases between them. Germline CDR1 and CDR2: SGHAT and FQNNGV. The CDR3 has 14 residues. CDR3 DNA: TGTGCCAGCAGCAAGGCCCAGGGACATCAGCCCCAGCATTTT. Protein sequence: CASSKAQGHQPQHF.

The chain joins TRBV18 to TRBJ1-2, with 9 bases fitting TRBD1. The CDR3 length is 13 residues. The V gene's germline CDR1 is KGHSH and CDR2 LQKENI. V gave up 2 bases and J gave up 9 bases; unmatched junction bases: 4. DNA for the CDR3: TGTGCCAGCTCACCAGGGGACAGGGAACGCTACACCTTC. Translated: CASSPGDRERYTF.

V gene TRBV7-8 combines with J gene TRBJ2-6; D unclear. Germline loops: CDR1 SGHVS, CDR2 FQNEAQ. The CDR3 has 16 residues. V shed 0 bases and J shed 4 bases, with 10 bases lying between them. Here the CDR3 DNA reads TGTGCCAGCAGCTTAGCGCCAGGCGCCGGGGCCAACGTCCTGACTTTC. Translated, it gives CASSLAPGAGANVLTF. Filled out from reference TRBV7-8 and TRBJ2-6, the complete variable domain reads GAGVSQSPRYKVAKRGQDVALRCDPISGHVSLFWYQQALGQGPEFLTYFQNEAQLDKSGLPSDRFFAERPEGSVSTLKIQRTQQEDSAVYLCASSLAPGAGANVLTFGAGSRLTVL.

The chain couples TRBV2 to TRBJ1-1, with 8 bases fitting TRBD1. The CDR3 runs to 15 residues. Germline assignment: CDR1 SNHLY and CDR2 FYNNEI. J gave up 1 base and V 3 bases, and 4 bases lay outside the gene matches. The chain's CDR3 is CASSDDGQGNTEAFF. DNA of the CDR3: TGTGCCAGCAGTGACGACGGACAGGGGAACACTGAAGCTTTCTTT.

As regards this clone: One junction end does not reproduce the germline sequence, and a read error may be involved. V and J are TRBV10-2 and TRBJ2-5; TRBD2 agrees at 14 bases. The CDR3 runs to 15 residues. The germline gives CDR1 WSHSY, CDR2 SAAADI. Written as DNA, the CDR3 is TGCGCCAGCAATGAGGGACTAGCGGGGGTTGAGACCCAGTACTTC. This codes for CASNEGLAGVETQYF.

This clone has a single count. This chain links TRBV27 with TRBJ1-1; D not certain. This CDR3 is 14 amino acids long. Germline assignment: CDR1 MNHEY and CDR2 SMNVEV (reference sequence). The V and J ends lost 4 bases and 1 base respectively, with 10 bases between them. CDR3 DNA: TGTGCCAGCAGTTACCGGGTTCGGAACACTGAAGCTTTCTTT. This gives the protein CASSYRVRNTEAFF.